This TCR beta chain was documented in a study of OX40 agonist ivuxolimab in advanced cancers. TCRdb's table, derived via immunoSEQ multiplex PCR, lists solely in-frame clones and lacks some. The profile covers tens of thousands of clones, with roughly 92% appearing a single time and roughly 6.4% taken by the ten largest. The germline V gene encodes CDR1 LNHDA and CDR2 SQIVND (reference sequence). The CDR3 consists of 17 residues. With 5 bases clipped from V and 2 bases from J, the junction kept 7 bases outside the gene matches. The receptor comes from an adult with an advanced solid tumor such as melanoma, head and neck, liver or kidney cancer. The J gene is TRBJ2-4, the V gene TRBV19, with 12 bases identical to TRBD2. The sequences come from CD4+ or CD8+ T cells sorted from blood, collected in a trial of the OX40 agonist ivuxolimab. The CDR3 loop reads CASSSRLAGASKNIQYF. The CDR3 coding sequence is TGTGCCAGTAGTTCTAGACTAGCGGGAGCGTCCAAAAACATTCAGTACTTC.